A selection of T cell receptor beta chains follows, all from one sample in a study of T cells in Graves' hyperthyroidism and ophthalmopathy. From the multiplex PCR reads, TCRdb called clonotypes with MiXCR, one entry per CDR3 protein. In the table there are roughly 170,000 distinct CDR3 sequences, 17% of which are singletons. Sequencing was done on a sample of blood. The receptors derive from a woman in her fifties or sixties with Graves' hyperthyroidism. Both conserved end residues are part of each CDR3. A D gene is named only where the DNA matches it firmly. Size tells how often a clone was seen (once, few, many) or the class of an expanded clone, and some rows leave it out.

D	V	size	J	DNA	CDR3
NA	TRBV29-1	many	TRBJ1-2	TGCAGCGTTGTCTGGGCGACAGGCGACTACACCTTC	CSVVWATGDYTF
NA	TRBV27	many	TRBJ2-7	TGTGCCAGCAGTTTTAGAGACAGGACCGACGAGCAGTACTTC	CASSFRDRTDEQYF
NA	TRBV7-8	many	TRBJ1-5	TGTGCCAGCAGCCCCGGGAATTTGGCGAGCGGTTCCCAGCATTTT	CASSPGNLASGSQHF
NA	TRBV7-2	NA	TRBJ2-1	TGTGCCAGCAGCTTCGGCTTCGCGGACAATGAGCAGTTCTTC	CASSFGFADNEQFF
TRBD2	TRBV29-1	many	TRBJ2-3	TGCAGCTCCAGACTAGCGGGGTACACAGATACGCAGTATTTT	CSSRLAGYTDTQYF
TRBD1	TRBV5-5	NA	TRBJ2-5	TGTGCCAGCAGCTTGTGGGGCTTGGACAGGGCGGAGACCCAGTACTTC	CASSLWGLDRAETQYF
NA	TRBV5-1	few	TRBJ1-3	TGCGCCAGCAGCTACAGATTGGGGGACACCATATATTTT	CASSYRLGDTIYF
NA	TRBV5-1	many	TRBJ1-4	TGCGCCAGCAGCTTCCAGGGGAACCCAACTAATGAAAAACTGTTTTTT	CASSFQGNPTNEKLFF
NA	TRBV2	many	TRBJ1-5	TGTGCCAGCAGTCCCGGGGACCAGCCCCAGCATTTT	CASSPGDQPQHF
NA	TRBV5-1	many	TRBJ1-6	TGCGCCAGCAGCTCCAACACGTTAGTGGATTCACCCCTCCACTTT	CASSSNTLVDSPLHF
NA	TRBV7-9	many	TRBJ1-1	TGTGCCAGCAACCCCGCTGGGTGGTACACTGAAGCTTTCTTT	CASNPAGWYTEAFF
NA	TRBV28	NA	TRBJ2-3	TGTGCCAGCAGGGATAGCAAGGACCGCACAGATACGCAGTATTTT	CASRDSKDRTDTQYF
NA	TRBV28	many	TRBJ1-1	TGTGCCAGCAAAACTTTGAACACTGAAGCTTTCTTT	CASKTLNTEAFF
TRBD2	TRBV28	NA	TRBJ2-3	TGTGCCAGCAGGGGACTAGCGGGGGGCACAGATACGCAGTATTTT	CASRGLAGGTDTQYF
NA	TRBV20-1	many	TRBJ1-1	TGCAGTGCTAGAGAAACAGGGAGGGACACTGAAGCTTTCTTT	CSARETGRDTEAFF
TRBD1	TRBV28	few	TRBJ1-2	TGTGCCAGCAGAGGGACAGCAAGGAATGGCTACACCTTC	CASRGTARNGYTF
TRBD1	TRBV20-1	many	TRBJ2-6	TGCAGTGCTTCTAACAGGGGACAGCCTGGGGCCAACGTCCTGACTTTC	CSASNRGQPGANVLTF
TRBD2	TRBV20-1	few	TRBJ2-5	TGCAGTGCTAGAGATTCGGGACTAGCGAATCTAGAGACCCAGTACTTC	CSARDSGLANLETQYF
NA	TRBV2	many	TRBJ1-5	TGTGCCAGCAGTGAGTACGGCCTTAGCAATCAGCCCCAGCATTTT	CASSEYGLSNQPQHF
NA	TRBV2	many	TRBJ1-3	TGTGCCAGCAGTCCACGACAGCAGCCTGGAAACACCATATATTTT	CASSPRQQPGNTIYF
NA	TRBV19	NA	TRBJ2-3	TGTGCCAGTAGTAGGGACCATAGGGTCACAGATACGCAGTATTTT	CASSRDHRVTDTQYF
NA	TRBV5-1	NA	TRBJ2-1	TGCGCCAGCAGCTTGGCCCTTGGCACCTACAATGAGCAGTTCTTC	CASSLALGTYNEQFF
TRBD1	TRBV12-3/TRBV12-4	NA	TRBJ2-3	TGTGCCAGCAGTCCAACAATAATTGGGACAGGGAAGACAGATACGCAGTATTTT	CASSPTIIGTGKTDTQYF
NA	TRBV9	many	TRBJ2-5	TGTGCCAGCAGCGTAGGAGAACATTCGGTTGGAGAGACCCAGTACTTC	CASSVGEHSVGETQYF
TRBD1	TRBV9	few	TRBJ2-5	TGTGCCAGCAGCGCGGGACAGGGACGAGAGACCCAGTACTTC	CASSAGQGRETQYF
NA	TRBV7-2	NA	TRBJ1-4	TGTGCCAGCAGCTCCAACTACGGAGAAACCCTGTTTTTT	CASSSNYGETLFF
NA	TRBV19	many	TRBJ2-1	TGTGCCAGTAGTATTGGACTTTCAAATGAGCAGTTCTTC	CASSIGLSNEQFF
NA	TRBV18	few	TRBJ1-6	TGTGCCAGCTCACCCTCGACAGGACATATCGGTAATTCACCCCTCCACTTT	CASSPSTGHIGNSPLHF
NA	TRBV7-8	many	TRBJ2-7	TGTGCCAGCAGCTTCGCGGGACAGACCTCCTACGAGCAGTACTTC	CASSFAGQTSYEQYF
NA	TRBV28	many	TRBJ1-5	TGTGCCAGCAGTCCCCGGCTTGGGTCTCAGCCCCAGCATTTT	CASSPRLGSQPQHF
NA	TRBV5-1	many	TRBJ1-1	TGCGCCAGCAGCACTAGCAGGGGCGCTGAAGCTTTCTTT	CASSTSRGAEAFF
NA	TRBV7-2	few	TRBJ1-1	TGTGCCAGCAGCTTAGTTTGGCAGGGTGGAACTGAAGCTTTCTTT	CASSLVWQGGTEAFF
NA	TRBV7-2	many	TRBJ2-2	TGTGCCAGCAGCTTAGGGCAGCTCACCGGGGAGCTGTTTTTT	CASSLGQLTGELFF
NA	TRBV4-1	NA	TRBJ2-7	TGCGCCAGCAGCCTGGGACCGGCGGAGGAGCAGTACTTC	CASSLGPAEEQYF
NA	TRBV15	many	TRBJ1-4	TGTGCCACCAGCAGTGAGGGGATGGCTAATGAAAAACTGTTTTTT	CATSSEGMANEKLFF
NA	TRBV7-6	once	TRBJ2-7	TGTGCCAGCAGCCCGGTCTCATGGGGGGCGGCTGAGCAGTACTTC	CASSPVSWGAAEQYF
NA	TRBV19	NA	TRBJ2-7	TGTGCCAGTAGTTTGGTCGGGGGGCAGAGGGAGCAGTACTTC	CASSLVGGQREQYF
NA	TRBV11-2	many	TRBJ2-1	TGTGCCAGCAGCTTCTTCGTGGGGGCCTACAATGAGCAGTTCTTC	CASSFFVGAYNEQFF
NA	TRBV5-4	few	TRBJ2-5	TGTGCCAGCAGCGCGGGAAATCTTCGGGAGACCCAGTACTTC	CASSAGNLRETQYF
TRBD2	TRBV5-1	once	TRBJ2-1	TGCGCCAGCCAGATGATACTAGCGGGAGAAGCGGAGCAGTTCTTC	CASQMILAGEAEQFF
TRBD1	TRBV7-2	many	TRBJ1-6	TGTGCCAGCAGCTTAATCACAGGGGTCCGTCTTTCACCCCTCCACTTT	CASSLITGVRLSPLHF
NA	TRBV6-1	many	TRBJ1-5	TGTGCCAGCACGGAAGGGACCTATAGCAATCAGCCCCAGCATTTT	CASTEGTYSNQPQHF
NA	TRBV6-2/TRBV6-3	many	TRBJ2-5	TGTGCCAGCAGTTACTCGGGCACGGAGACCCAGTACTTC	CASSYSGTETQYF
TRBD1	TRBV4-1	few	TRBJ1-1	TGCGCCAGCAGCCAAGAGAGGGACAGGGGGAGGAACACTGAAGCTTTCTTT	CASSQERDRGRNTEAFF
TRBD1	TRBV5-1	few	TRBJ2-1	TGCGCCAGCAGCTCCTCCGGGACAGCCCGATACAATGAGCAGTTCTTC	CASSSSGTARYNEQFF
TRBD2	TRBV19	few	TRBJ2-7	TGTGCCAGTAGTTGGAGCGGGGGCGCATCTACAGCCTACGAGCAGTACTTC	CASSWSGGASTAYEQYF
TRBD2	TRBV6-1	many	TRBJ2-1	TGTGCCAGCAGTTCCACTAGCGGGGGGGCCGGCTTCCAGTTCTTC	CASSSTSGGAGFQFF
TRBD2	TRBV28	many	TRBJ2-5	TGTGCCAGCAGTCAACTAGCGGGGGGGGAGACCCAGTACTTC	CASSQLAGGETQYF
NA	TRBV15	many	TRBJ1-1	TGTGCCACCGCAGACAGAACAATCACTGAAGCTTTCTTT	CATADRTITEAFF
TRBD1	TRBV6-1	many	TRBJ1-1	TGTGCCAGCAGCCCGGGACAGGGGGCGAGAACTGAAGCTTTCTTT	CASSPGQGARTEAFF
NA	TRBV5-1	many	TRBJ2-3	TGCGCCAGCAGACCCTTTATGACAGGTGCCACAGATACGCAGTATTTT	CASRPFMTGATDTQYF
NA	TRBV19	many	TRBJ1-1	TGTGCCAGTACCTTGACAGACCGAACCACTGAAGCTTTCTTT	CASTLTDRTTEAFF
TRBD1	TRBV9	few	TRBJ1-5	TGTGCCAGCAGCGCAGGAGGGACAGTCACGCCCCAGCATTTT	CASSAGGTVTPQHF
TRBD1	TRBV5-6	few	TRBJ2-3	TGTGCCAGCAGCTGGGACAGGGAGGCAGATACGCAGTATTTT	CASSWDREADTQYF
NA	TRBV20-1	many	TRBJ1-3	TGCAGTTCCCCGACAGATCCCTCTGGAAACACCATATATTTT	CSSPTDPSGNTIYF
NA	TRBV29-1	many	TRBJ2-7	TGCAGCGTTCGGGGGACGGACTCCTACGAGCAGTACTTC	CSVRGTDSYEQYF
TRBD2	TRBV10-3	many	TRBJ2-3	TGTGCCATCAGTGAGCGGGGGGACAGCACAGATACGCAGTATTTT	CAISERGDSTDTQYF